Listed below are T cell receptor beta chains from one sample, sequenced in a study of vaccination effects on CD4 cells after COVID-19. Profiling relied on immunoSEQ multiplex PCR, and the TCRdb table lists in-frame clones only, not all of them. The sample holds 60,000 to 70,000 clones, roughly 81% seen once. No cognate antigen is known for these TCRs. Here the sequenced sample was CD4+ T cells from PBMCs cultured with HCoV-229E spike peptides, taken before COVID-19 vaccination. Every receptor here comes from a human donor who received a COVID-19 vaccine. CDR3s include the opening cysteine and the closing phenylalanine or tryptophan. Each record gives: V gene, J gene, D gene, clone size, CDR3 DNA, CDR3 protein. A D gene is named only where the DNA matches it firmly. A clone size is listed for some rows: how often the clone was seen (once, few, many), or a class if it is expanded.

v_call: TRBV29-1; j_call: TRBJ1-4; d_call: -; clone_size: -; cdr3_nt: TGCAGCGTTCTCATTTCGAGCGGGGCTGAAAAACTGTTTTTT; cdr3_aa: CSVLISSGAEKLFF
v_call: TRBV5-4; j_call: TRBJ2-5; d_call: -; clone_size: -; cdr3_nt: TGTGCCAGCAGTCACCCCGGGACGCGCCAAGAGACCCAGTACTTC; cdr3_aa: CASSHPGTRQETQYF
v_call: TRBV7-3; j_call: TRBJ2-3; d_call: -; clone_size: -; cdr3_nt: TGTGCCAGCAGCTTAGACATCGGCACAGATACGCAGTATTTT; cdr3_aa: CASSLDIGTDTQYF
v_call: TRBV7-8; j_call: TRBJ2-5; d_call: TRBD1; clone_size: -; cdr3_nt: TGTGCCAGCAGCTTAGCTGATAGACAGGGCTCCAGGGAGACCCAGTACTTC; cdr3_aa: CASSLADRQGSRETQYF
v_call: TRBV6-6; j_call: TRBJ1-2; d_call: TRBD1; clone_size: -; cdr3_nt: TGTGCCAGCAGTTACTCCGGGACAGGGAATGGCTACACCTTC; cdr3_aa: CASSYSGTGNGYTF
v_call: TRBV19; j_call: TRBJ2-2; d_call: TRBD1; clone_size: -; cdr3_nt: TGTGCCAGTAGCCCAACAGGGGGCGGTAACGGGGAGCTGTTTTTT; cdr3_aa: CASSPTGGGNGELFF
v_call: TRBV5-1; j_call: TRBJ2-1; d_call: -; clone_size: -; cdr3_nt: TGCGCCAGCAGCTTGTGGACTGATTCCTACAATGAGCAGTTCTTC; cdr3_aa: CASSLWTDSYNEQFF
v_call: TRBV5-1; j_call: TRBJ2-1; d_call: TRBD2; clone_size: -; cdr3_nt: TGCGCCAGCAGCTCTACTAGCGGGGCCTACAATGAGCAGTTCTTC; cdr3_aa: CASSSTSGAYNEQFF
v_call: TRBV5-1; j_call: TRBJ1-1; d_call: TRBD1; clone_size: -; cdr3_nt: TGCGCCAGCAGCCCGGGACAGGAAGTAGCTTTCTTT; cdr3_aa: CASSPGQEVAFF
v_call: TRBV5-1; j_call: TRBJ1-1; d_call: TRBD1; clone_size: -; cdr3_nt: TGCGCCAGCAGCTTCGACAGGGGCACTGAAGCTTTCTTT; cdr3_aa: CASSFDRGTEAFF
v_call: TRBV6-5; j_call: TRBJ1-6; d_call: TRBD1; clone_size: -; cdr3_nt: TGTGCCAGCGGAGCCCCCGGGACAGTGTGGGCCCTCCACTTT; cdr3_aa: CASGAPGTVWALHF
v_call: TRBV5-1; j_call: TRBJ1-2; d_call: TRBD1; clone_size: -; cdr3_nt: TGCGCCAGCAGCTTGGATGGACAGGCGGTCTCTGCCTATGGCTACACCTTC; cdr3_aa: CASSLDGQAVSAYGYTF
v_call: TRBV5-1; j_call: TRBJ1-1; d_call: -; clone_size: -; cdr3_nt: TGCGCCAGCAGCGGCGCAGGGATGAACACTGAAGCTTTCTTT; cdr3_aa: CASSGAGMNTEAFF
v_call: TRBV7-8; j_call: TRBJ2-3; d_call: -; clone_size: -; cdr3_nt: TGTGCCAGCAGCTTAGTGCACGGGACAGATACGCAGTATTTT; cdr3_aa: CASSLVHGTDTQYF
v_call: TRBV6-6; j_call: TRBJ2-1; d_call: TRBD1; clone_size: -; cdr3_nt: TGTGCCAGCAGTGGACAGGGCCCACTATACAATGAGCAGTTCTTC; cdr3_aa: CASSGQGPLYNEQFF
v_call: TRBV3-1/TRBV3-2; j_call: TRBJ1-5; d_call: -; clone_size: -; cdr3_nt: TGTGCCAGCAGTGCAACAGGGAGCGGAAATCAGCCCCAGCATTTT; cdr3_aa: CASSATGSGNQPQHF
v_call: TRBV15; j_call: TRBJ1-1; d_call: TRBD1; clone_size: -; cdr3_nt: TGTGCCACCAGCATCGGACAGGGAAGAACTCAATCTGAAGCTTTCTTT; cdr3_aa: CATSIGQGRTQSEAFF
v_call: TRBV7-2; j_call: TRBJ2-3; d_call: TRBD1; clone_size: -; cdr3_nt: TGTGCCAGCAGCCACGGGACAGGGGGCATGTATACGCAGTATTTT; cdr3_aa: CASSHGTGGMYTQYF
v_call: TRBV5-4; j_call: TRBJ2-5; d_call: -; clone_size: -; cdr3_nt: TGTGCCAGCAGCTTAATGACAGCCCCATTAGCGACCCAGTACTTC; cdr3_aa: CASSLMTAPLATQYF
v_call: TRBV19; j_call: TRBJ1-5; d_call: -; clone_size: -; cdr3_nt: TGTGCCAGTAGTATAGAAGGGACGGCCGGTGAGCCCCAGCATTTT; cdr3_aa: CASSIEGTAGEPQHF
v_call: TRBV7-2; j_call: TRBJ1-2; d_call: -; clone_size: -; cdr3_nt: TGTGCCAGCACCCCAGACGTTCTCTATGGCTACACCTTC; cdr3_aa: CASTPDVLYGYTF
v_call: TRBV27; j_call: TRBJ1-5; d_call: -; clone_size: -; cdr3_nt: TGTGCCAGCAGTTTATCCCCGGGTTCCCCCGAGCATTTT; cdr3_aa: CASSLSPGSPEHF
v_call: TRBV9; j_call: TRBJ1-3; d_call: -; clone_size: -; cdr3_nt: TGTGCCAGCAGCGTAGGGATGGGAAACACCATATATTTT; cdr3_aa: CASSVGMGNTIYF
v_call: TRBV5-1; j_call: TRBJ2-3; d_call: TRBD1; clone_size: -; cdr3_nt: TGCGCCAGCAGCTTGGTGACAGGGGATCGAGTTAGCACAGATACGCAGTATTTT; cdr3_aa: CASSLVTGDRVSTDTQYF
v_call: TRBV9; j_call: TRBJ2-2; d_call: TRBD1; clone_size: once; cdr3_nt: TGTGCCAGCAGCGTCTCCCGGGACAGGATTAACACCGGGGAGCTGTTTTTT; cdr3_aa: CASSVSRDRINTGELFF
v_call: TRBV7-2; j_call: TRBJ1-1; d_call: -; clone_size: few; cdr3_nt: TGTGCCAGCAGCTTAACCGGGGGCACTGAAGCTTTCTTT; cdr3_aa: CASSLTGGTEAFF
v_call: TRBV29-1; j_call: TRBJ2-1; d_call: TRBD2; clone_size: -; cdr3_nt: TGCAGCGTTATCAAGCGGGGGGGCTCTCATGAGCAGTTCTTC; cdr3_aa: CSVIKRGGSHEQFF
v_call: TRBV3-1/TRBV3-2; j_call: TRBJ1-5; d_call: TRBD1; clone_size: -; cdr3_nt: TGTGCCAGCAGCCCCGGACAGGGGAGAGTCAATCAGCCCCAGCATTTT; cdr3_aa: CASSPGQGRVNQPQHF
v_call: TRBV6-5; j_call: TRBJ1-3; d_call: -; clone_size: -; cdr3_nt: TGTGCCAGCAGACCGGACGGACGCTCTGGAAACACCATATATTTT; cdr3_aa: CASRPDGRSGNTIYF
v_call: TRBV10-3; j_call: TRBJ2-5; d_call: TRBD2; clone_size: -; cdr3_nt: TGTGCCATCAGTGAAGGGACTAGCGGGGGGGAGACCCAGTACTTC; cdr3_aa: CAISEGTSGGETQYF
v_call: TRBV5-6; j_call: TRBJ1-5; d_call: -; clone_size: -; cdr3_nt: TGTGCCAGCAGCTACTGGGGGGGGCGTAGGAGCAATCAGCCCCAGCATTTT; cdr3_aa: CASSYWGGRRSNQPQHF
v_call: TRBV7-2; j_call: TRBJ2-1; d_call: TRBD1; clone_size: -; cdr3_nt: TGTGCCAGCAGCTTACCCGGGGTCCGGGACAGGGGCTATGAGCAGTTCTTC; cdr3_aa: CASSLPGVRDRGYEQFF
v_call: TRBV4-1; j_call: TRBJ1-4; d_call: TRBD1; clone_size: -; cdr3_nt: TGCGCCAGCAGCCGGGACAGGGGGCGAGAAAAACTGTTTTTT; cdr3_aa: CASSRDRGREKLFF
v_call: TRBV24-1; j_call: TRBJ2-5; d_call: -; clone_size: -; cdr3_nt: TGTGCCACCAGTGAGTGGGGACAAGAGACCCAGTACTTC; cdr3_aa: CATSEWGQETQYF
v_call: TRBV19; j_call: TRBJ1-6; d_call: -; clone_size: -; cdr3_nt: TGTGCCAGTAGTAACGCGGGGGGGACAACACCCCTCCACTTT; cdr3_aa: CASSNAGGTTPLHF
v_call: TRBV19; j_call: TRBJ1-1; d_call: -; clone_size: once; cdr3_nt: TGTGCCAGTAGTATATTCGGACAACGGGGAACTGAAGCTTTCTTT; cdr3_aa: CASSIFGQRGTEAFF
v_call: TRBV13; j_call: TRBJ2-1; d_call: -; clone_size: -; cdr3_nt: TGTGCCAGCAGCTTGGGGGGTGTAACTAATGAGCAGTTCTTC; cdr3_aa: CASSLGGVTNEQFF
v_call: TRBV2; j_call: TRBJ1-5; d_call: TRBD1; clone_size: once; cdr3_nt: TGTGCCAGCAGTCCCCAGGGGGCAAGCAATCAGCCCCAGCATTTT; cdr3_aa: CASSPQGASNQPQHF
v_call: TRBV7-9; j_call: TRBJ2-3; d_call: -; clone_size: -; cdr3_nt: TGTGCCAGCACCTCCAACACAGATACGCAGTATTTT; cdr3_aa: CASTSNTDTQYF
v_call: TRBV3-1/TRBV3-2; j_call: TRBJ2-2; d_call: -; clone_size: few; cdr3_nt: TGTGCCAGCAGCCAGCGGGGCACCGGGGAGCTGTTTTTT; cdr3_aa: CASSQRGTGELFF
v_call: TRBV3-1/TRBV3-2; j_call: TRBJ1-1; d_call: -; clone_size: -; cdr3_nt: TGTGCCAGCAGCCAAGATCGGGACGGTGAAGCTTTCTTT; cdr3_aa: CASSQDRDGEAFF
v_call: TRBV3-1/TRBV3-2; j_call: TRBJ1-1; d_call: -; clone_size: -; cdr3_nt: TGTGCCAGCAGCCTGGAGGGTCGGTCAGTGGAAGCTTTCTTT; cdr3_aa: CASSLEGRSVEAFF
v_call: TRBV18; j_call: TRBJ1-6; d_call: -; clone_size: -; cdr3_nt: TGTGCCAGCTCACCGGAAATCGGGCGGTCACCCCTCCACTTT; cdr3_aa: CASSPEIGRSPLHF
v_call: TRBV2; j_call: TRBJ1-5; d_call: TRBD1; clone_size: -; cdr3_nt: TGTGCCAGCAGTGGACAGGGGACCGGCAATCAGCCCCAGCATTTT; cdr3_aa: CASSGQGTGNQPQHF
v_call: TRBV13; j_call: TRBJ1-3; d_call: -; clone_size: -; cdr3_nt: TGTGCCAGCAGCCCTGGGACGGTCTCTGGAAACACCATATATTTT; cdr3_aa: CASSPGTVSGNTIYF
v_call: TRBV7-3; j_call: TRBJ2-2; d_call: -; clone_size: -; cdr3_nt: TGTGCCAGCAGCTTAAGCCCCCCAGGGTTGGGTGGGACCGGGGAGCTGTTTTTT; cdr3_aa: CASSLSPPGLGGTGELFF
v_call: TRBV7-6; j_call: TRBJ2-5; d_call: TRBD1; clone_size: -; cdr3_nt: TGTGCCAGCAGCCGCACAGGGGACCAAGAGACCCAGTACTTC; cdr3_aa: CASSRTGDQETQYF
v_call: TRBV9; j_call: TRBJ2-2; d_call: TRBD1; clone_size: -; cdr3_nt: TGTGCCAGCAGCATAACCACAGGGGGCGCGCGGACCGGGGAGCTGTTTTTT; cdr3_aa: CASSITTGGARTGELFF
v_call: TRBV5-1; j_call: TRBJ1-1; d_call: TRBD1; clone_size: -; cdr3_nt: TGCGCCAGCAGCCTAACAGGGGACACTGAAGCTTTCTTT; cdr3_aa: CASSLTGDTEAFF
v_call: TRBV29-1; j_call: TRBJ2-5; d_call: TRBD2; clone_size: -; cdr3_nt: TGCAGCTTAGTAGCGGGGGGCTACGAGACCCAGTACTTC; cdr3_aa: CSLVAGGYETQYF
v_call: TRBV4-2; j_call: TRBJ2-3; d_call: -; clone_size: -; cdr3_nt: TGTGCCAGCAGCCAAGGAAACCCGAGGGGCGGGGTAACAGATACGCAGTATTTT; cdr3_aa: CASSQGNPRGGVTDTQYF
v_call: TRBV5-8; j_call: TRBJ1-1; d_call: -; clone_size: -; cdr3_nt: TGTGCCAGCAGCTTGGTGCTGAACACTGAAGCTTTCTTT; cdr3_aa: CASSLVLNTEAFF
v_call: TRBV15; j_call: TRBJ2-5; d_call: -; clone_size: -; cdr3_nt: TGTGCGGCCTCCAGGGGGAGGTTGGACGTGTCAGAGACCCAGTACTTC; cdr3_aa: CAASRGRLDVSETQYF
v_call: TRBV2; j_call: TRBJ1-5; d_call: TRBD1; clone_size: -; cdr3_nt: TGTGCCAGCAGGGACAGGGGACAGCCCCAGCATTTT; cdr3_aa: CASRDRGQPQHF
v_call: TRBV28; j_call: TRBJ1-4; d_call: -; clone_size: -; cdr3_nt: TGTGCCAGCAGGTCAGGGCTGGTCGGCGAAAAACTGTTTTTT; cdr3_aa: CASRSGLVGEKLFF
v_call: TRBV9; j_call: TRBJ2-1; d_call: TRBD1; clone_size: once; cdr3_nt: TGTGCCAGCAATAAGGGACAGGGGGCATGGGAGCAGTTCTTC; cdr3_aa: CASNKGQGAWEQFF
v_call: TRBV6-1; j_call: TRBJ1-2; d_call: -; clone_size: few; cdr3_nt: TGTGCCAGCAGTGACAGGGGCGCGAACTATGGCTACACCTTC; cdr3_aa: CASSDRGANYGYTF
v_call: TRBV5-1; j_call: TRBJ2-2; d_call: -; clone_size: -; cdr3_nt: TGCGCCAGCAGCCCTGGCGCGAACACCGGGGAGCTGTTTTTT; cdr3_aa: CASSPGANTGELFF
v_call: TRBV7-8; j_call: TRBJ1-2; d_call: -; clone_size: -; cdr3_nt: TGTGCCAGCAGCTTAGGGGTGGACAGATCCTATGGCTACACCTTC; cdr3_aa: CASSLGVDRSYGYTF